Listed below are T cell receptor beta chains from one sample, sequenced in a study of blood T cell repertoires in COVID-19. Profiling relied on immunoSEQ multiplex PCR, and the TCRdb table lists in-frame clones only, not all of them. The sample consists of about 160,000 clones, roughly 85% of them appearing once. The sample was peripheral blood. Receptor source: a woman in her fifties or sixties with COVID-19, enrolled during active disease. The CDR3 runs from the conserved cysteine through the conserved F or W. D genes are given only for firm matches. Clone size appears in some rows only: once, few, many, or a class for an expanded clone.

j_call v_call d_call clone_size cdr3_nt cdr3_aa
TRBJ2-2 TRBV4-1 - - TGCGCCAGCAGCCAAGAAGGTCGCGGCACCGGGGAGCTGTTTTTT CASSQEGRGTGELFF
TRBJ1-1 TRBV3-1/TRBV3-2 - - TGTGCCAGCAGCCAAACAGGGAACACTGAAGCTTTCTTT CASSQTGNTEAFF
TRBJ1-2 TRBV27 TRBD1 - TGTGCCAGCCGTACAACAGGGGGCTATGGCTACACCTTC CASRTTGGYGYTF
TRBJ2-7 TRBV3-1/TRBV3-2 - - TGTGCCAGCAGCCCCAGGCACCAGGGGTCCCTCATGTCCTTC CASSPRHQGSLMSF
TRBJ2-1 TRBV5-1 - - TGCGCCAGCAGCTTGTACATTACCTACAATGAGCAGTTCTTC CASSLYITYNEQFF
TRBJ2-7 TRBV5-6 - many TGTGCCAGCAGCTTGGGGTTTGGACACGGATACGAGCAGTACTTC CASSLGFGHGYEQYF
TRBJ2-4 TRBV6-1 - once TGTGCCAGCAGTGAAGCGGAGTTAGCCAAAAACATTCAGTACTTC CASSEAELAKNIQYF
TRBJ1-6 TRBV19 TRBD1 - TGTGCCAGTAGTCAACAGGGGGCCGATTCACCCCTCCACTTT CASSQQGADSPLHF
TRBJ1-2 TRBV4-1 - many TGCGCCAGCAGCCAAGAGCTTCAGGGCTATGGCTACACCTTC CASSQELQGYGYTF
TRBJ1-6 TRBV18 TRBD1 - TGTGCCAGCTCACAGGGACAGGTGTACTCACCCCTCCACTTT CASSQGQVYSPLHF
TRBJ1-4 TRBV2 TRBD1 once TGTGCCAGCCTCCGACAGGGAGGCGCAACTAATGAAAAACTGTTTTTT CASLRQGGATNEKLFF
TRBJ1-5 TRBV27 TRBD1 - TGTGCCAGCAGTCCAGGACAGGGACTCCGGCCCCAGCATTTT CASSPGQGLRPQHF
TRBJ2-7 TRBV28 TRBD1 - TGTGCCAGCAGTCCCTGGACAGGGGGGTCCTACGAGCAGTACTTC CASSPWTGGSYEQYF
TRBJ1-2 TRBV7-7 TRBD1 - TGTGCCAGCAGCTTAGCCCCGTTGACAGGGGGCGATGGCTACACCTTC CASSLAPLTGGDGYTF
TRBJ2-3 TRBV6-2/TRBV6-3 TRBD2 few TGTGCCAGCAGTCCGGCCGCTCTGGGCGGGGGGGGCACAGATACGCAGTATTTT CASSPAALGGGGTDTQYF
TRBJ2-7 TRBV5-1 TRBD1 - TGCGCCAGCAGCTTGGCCACCGGGACAGGGGTGGCCTACGAGCAGTACTTC CASSLATGTGVAYEQYF
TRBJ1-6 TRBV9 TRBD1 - TGTGCCAGCAGCGGGGACAGGAGTAATTCACCCCTCCACTTT CASSGDRSNSPLHF
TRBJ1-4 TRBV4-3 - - TGCGCCAGCAGCCAAGATCGAAACGTCGGGGTTAATGAAAAACTGTTTTTT CASSQDRNVGVNEKLFF